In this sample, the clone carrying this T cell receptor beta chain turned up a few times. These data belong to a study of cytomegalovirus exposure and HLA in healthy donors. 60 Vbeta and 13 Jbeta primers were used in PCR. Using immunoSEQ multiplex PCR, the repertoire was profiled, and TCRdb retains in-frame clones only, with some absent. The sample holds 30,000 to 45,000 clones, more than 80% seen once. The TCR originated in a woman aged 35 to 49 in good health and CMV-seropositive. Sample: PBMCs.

CDR3 nucleotides: TGTGCCAGCAGCTCGGGACAGGGGGCGATACCAACGTGGGACACCATATATTTT. Its protein is CASSSGQGAIPTWDTIYF. The chain links TRBV5-8 to TRBJ1-3; 12 bases match TRBD1. The germline gives CDR1 SGHTS, CDR2 YDEGEE. The CDR3 sequence is 18 residues long. The V gene end was trimmed by 3 bases and the J gene end by 8 bases; junction bases not matched to a gene: 15.